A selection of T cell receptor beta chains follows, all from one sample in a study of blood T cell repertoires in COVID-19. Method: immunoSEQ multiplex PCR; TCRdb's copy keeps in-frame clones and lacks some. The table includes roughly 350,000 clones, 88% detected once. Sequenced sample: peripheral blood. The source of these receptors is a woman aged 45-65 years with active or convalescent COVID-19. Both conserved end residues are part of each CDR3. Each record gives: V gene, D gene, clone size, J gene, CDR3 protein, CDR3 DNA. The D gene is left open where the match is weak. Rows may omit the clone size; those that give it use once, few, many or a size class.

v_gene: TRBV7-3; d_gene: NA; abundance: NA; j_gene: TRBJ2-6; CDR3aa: CASSSFSGANVLTF; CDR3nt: TGTGCCAGCAGTTCGTTCTCTGGGGCCAACGTCCTGACTTTC
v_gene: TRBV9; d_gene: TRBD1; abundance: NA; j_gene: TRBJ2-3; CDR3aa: CASSSRTGSSTDTQYF; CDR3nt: TGTGCCAGCAGCTCTCGGACAGGCTCTAGCACAGATACGCAGTATTTT
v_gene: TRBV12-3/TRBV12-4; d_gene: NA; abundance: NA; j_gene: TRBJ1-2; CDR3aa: CASSFGAGYTF; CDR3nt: TGTGCCAGCAGTTTTGGGGCCGGCTACACCTTC
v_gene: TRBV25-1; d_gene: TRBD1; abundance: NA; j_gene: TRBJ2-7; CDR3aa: CASSERQGVDEQYF; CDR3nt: TGTGCCAGCAGTGAGCGACAGGGTGTTGACGAGCAGTACTTC
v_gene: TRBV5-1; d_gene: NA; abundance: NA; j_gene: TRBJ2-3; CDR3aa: CASSLDRVDTQYF; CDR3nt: TGCGCCAGCAGCTTGGACAGGGTAGATACGCAGTATTTT
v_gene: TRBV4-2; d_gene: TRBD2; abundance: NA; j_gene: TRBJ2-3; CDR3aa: CASSQDPSGGPDTQYF; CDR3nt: TGTGCCAGCAGCCAAGATCCCAGCGGGGGGCCGGATACGCAGTATTTT
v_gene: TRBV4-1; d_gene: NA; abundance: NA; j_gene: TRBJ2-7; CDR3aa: CASSQDFGGQYF; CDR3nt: TGCGCCAGCAGCCAAGATTTCGGAGGGCAGTACTTC
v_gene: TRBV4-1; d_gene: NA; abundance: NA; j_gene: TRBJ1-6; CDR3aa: CASSQVPGLIDYNSPLHF; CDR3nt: TGCGCCAGCAGCCAAGTACCCGGACTGATAGACTATAATTCACCCCTCCACTTT
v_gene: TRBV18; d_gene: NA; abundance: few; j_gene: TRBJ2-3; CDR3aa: CAGGSSDTQYF; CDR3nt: TGTGCCGGCGGGTCGTCGGATACGCAGTATTTT
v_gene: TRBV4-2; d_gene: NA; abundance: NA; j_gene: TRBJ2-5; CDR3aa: CASSQDLGQETQYF; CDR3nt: TGTGCCAGCAGCCAAGATCTCGGCCAAGAGACCCAGTACTTC
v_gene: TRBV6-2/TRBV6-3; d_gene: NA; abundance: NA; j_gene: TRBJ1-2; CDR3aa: CASSNTGYNYGYTF; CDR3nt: TGTGCCAGCAGCAACACAGGCTATAACTATGGCTACACCTTC
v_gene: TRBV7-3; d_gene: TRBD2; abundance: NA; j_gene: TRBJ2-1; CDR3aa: CASSPTRLAGRDNEQFF; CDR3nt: TGTGCCAGCAGCCCTACTCGACTAGCGGGACGGGACAATGAGCAGTTCTTC
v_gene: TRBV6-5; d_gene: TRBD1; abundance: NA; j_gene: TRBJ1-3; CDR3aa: CASRDRSSGNTIYF; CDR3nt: TGTGCCAGCAGGGACAGGAGCTCTGGAAACACCATATATTTT
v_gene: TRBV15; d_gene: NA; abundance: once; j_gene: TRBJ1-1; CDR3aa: CATSRDLGYTEAFF; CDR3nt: TGTGCCACCAGCAGAGATTTGGGCTACACTGAAGCTTTCTTT
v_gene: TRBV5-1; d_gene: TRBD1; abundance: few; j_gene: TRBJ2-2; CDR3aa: CASTMGTGGWTGELFF; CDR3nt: TGCGCCAGCACCATGGGGACAGGGGGCTGGACCGGGGAGCTGTTTTTT
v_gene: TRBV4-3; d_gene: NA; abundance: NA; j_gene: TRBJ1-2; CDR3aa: CASSQASGTGYTF; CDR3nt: TGCGCCAGCAGCCAAGCTTCCGGTACTGGCTACACCTTC
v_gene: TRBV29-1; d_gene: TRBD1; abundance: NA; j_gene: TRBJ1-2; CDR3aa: CSVGGQGTTNYGYTF; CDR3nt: TGCAGCGTTGGGGGACAGGGGACAACTAACTATGGCTACACCTTC
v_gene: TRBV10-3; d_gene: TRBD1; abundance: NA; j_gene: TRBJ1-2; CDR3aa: CAISPGTGTFPNYGYTF; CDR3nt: TGTGCCATCAGCCCAGGGACAGGAACCTTCCCCAACTATGGCTACACCTTC
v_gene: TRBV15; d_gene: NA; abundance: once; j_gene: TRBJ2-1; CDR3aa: CATSRPYTEQFF; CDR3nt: TGTGCCACCAGCAGACCCTATACGGAGCAGTTCTTC
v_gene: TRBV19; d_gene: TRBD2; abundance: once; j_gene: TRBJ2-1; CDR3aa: CASSITSWGGEQFF; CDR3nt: TGTGCCAGTAGTATAACTAGCTGGGGAGGGGAGCAGTTCTTC
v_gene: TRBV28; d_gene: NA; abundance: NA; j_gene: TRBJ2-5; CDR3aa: CASSLPGQETQYF; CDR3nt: TGTGCCAGCAGTTTACCAGGTCAAGAGACCCAGTACTTC
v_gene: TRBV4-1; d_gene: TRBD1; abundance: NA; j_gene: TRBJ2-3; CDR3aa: CASSQDLLQGDTQYF; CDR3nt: TGCGCCAGCAGCCAAGATCTACTACAGGGGGATACGCAGTATTTT
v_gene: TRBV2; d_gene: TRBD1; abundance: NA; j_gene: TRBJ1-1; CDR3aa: CASCDRVHATEAFF; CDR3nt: TGTGCCAGCTGTGACAGGGTTCATGCCACTGAAGCTTTCTTT
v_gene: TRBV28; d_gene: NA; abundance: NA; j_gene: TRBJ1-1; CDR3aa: CASSSGTNRRTEAFF; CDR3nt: TGTGCCAGCAGTTCAGGAACAAATAGAAGAACCGAAGCTTTCTTT
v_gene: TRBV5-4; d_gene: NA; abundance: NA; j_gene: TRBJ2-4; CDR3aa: CASSFQGSSAKNIQYF; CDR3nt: TGTGCCAGCAGCTTTCAGGGGTCTTCAGCCAAAAACATTCAGTACTTC
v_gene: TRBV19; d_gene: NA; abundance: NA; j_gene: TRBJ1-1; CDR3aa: CASSTQGYTEAFF; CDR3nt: TGTGCCAGTAGTACACAGGGTTATACTGAAGCTTTCTTT
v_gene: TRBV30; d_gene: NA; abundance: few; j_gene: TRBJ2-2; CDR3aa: CAWRTRGNTGELFF; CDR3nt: TGTGCCTGGAGAACTAGAGGGAACACCGGGGAGCTGTTTTTT
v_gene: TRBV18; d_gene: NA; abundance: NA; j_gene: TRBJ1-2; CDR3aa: CASSPPDSNYGYTF; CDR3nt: TGTGCCAGCTCACCACCAGACAGTAACTATGGCTACACCTTC
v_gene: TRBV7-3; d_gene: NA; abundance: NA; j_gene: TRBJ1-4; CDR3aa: CASSPGFGEKLFF; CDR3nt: TGTGCCAGCAGCCCGGGTTTCGGTGAAAAACTGTTTTTT
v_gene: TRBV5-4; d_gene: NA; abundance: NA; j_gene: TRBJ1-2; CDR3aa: CASSKWTVQEGYTF; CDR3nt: TGTGCCAGCAGCAAGTGGACGGTACAGGAAGGCTACACCTTC
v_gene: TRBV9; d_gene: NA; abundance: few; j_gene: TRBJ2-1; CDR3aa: CASSVNRAPSYNEQFF; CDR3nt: TGTGCCAGCAGCGTAAACAGGGCCCCTTCCTACAATGAGCAGTTCTTC
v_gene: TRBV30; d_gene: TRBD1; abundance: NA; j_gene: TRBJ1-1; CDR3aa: CAWSHGQGGNTEAFF; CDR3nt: TGTGCCTGGAGTCATGGACAGGGGGGGAACACTGAAGCTTTCTTT
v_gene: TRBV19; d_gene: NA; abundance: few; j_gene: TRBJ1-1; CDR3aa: CATRGSTEAFF; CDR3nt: TGTGCCACTCGGGGTTCCACTGAAGCTTTCTTT
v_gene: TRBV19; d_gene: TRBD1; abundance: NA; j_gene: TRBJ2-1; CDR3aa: CASSIRQGSDEQFF; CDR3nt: TGTGCCAGTAGCATAAGACAGGGATCGGATGAGCAGTTCTTC
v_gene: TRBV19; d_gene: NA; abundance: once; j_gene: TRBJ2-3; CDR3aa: CASSPYPARGGTDTQYF; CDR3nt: TGTGCCAGTAGTCCCTACCCCGCTAGGGGGGGTACAGATACGCAGTATTTT
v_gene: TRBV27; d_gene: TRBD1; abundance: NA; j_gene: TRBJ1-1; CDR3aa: CASRLQGSTEAFF; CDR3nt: TGTGCCAGCAGATTACAGGGGAGTACTGAAGCTTTCTTT
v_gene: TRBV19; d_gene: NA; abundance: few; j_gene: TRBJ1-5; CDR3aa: CASKAGLRGNQPQHF; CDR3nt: TGTGCCAGTAAGGCAGGGTTAAGGGGGAATCAGCCCCAGCATTTT
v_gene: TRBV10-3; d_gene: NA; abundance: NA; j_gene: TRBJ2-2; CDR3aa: CAIGTPNTGELFF; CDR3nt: TGTGCCATCGGGACACCGAACACCGGGGAGCTGTTTTTT
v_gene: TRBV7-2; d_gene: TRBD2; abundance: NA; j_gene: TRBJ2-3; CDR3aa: CASSLGAGADTQYF; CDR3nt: TGTGCCAGCAGCTTAGGGGCGGGAGCAGATACGCAGTATTTT
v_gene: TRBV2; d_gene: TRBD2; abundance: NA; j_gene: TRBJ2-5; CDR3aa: CASRVSGGAGETQYF; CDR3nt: TGTGCCAGCAGGGTTAGCGGGGGGGCCGGAGAGACCCAGTACTTC
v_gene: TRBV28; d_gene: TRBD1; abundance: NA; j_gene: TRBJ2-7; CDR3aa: CASSVPGTGALYEQYF; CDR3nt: TGTGCCAGCAGTGTCCCCGGGACAGGGGCTTTGTACGAGCAGTACTTC
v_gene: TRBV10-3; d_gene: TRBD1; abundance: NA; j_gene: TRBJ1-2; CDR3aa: CAIRRTGTGKGYTF; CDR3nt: TGTGCCATCAGGAGAACCGGGACAGGGAAGGGCTACACCTTC
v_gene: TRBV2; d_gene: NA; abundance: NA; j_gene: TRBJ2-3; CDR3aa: CASSDVVSTDTQYF; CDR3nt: TGTGCCAGCAGTGACGTTGTTAGCACAGATACGCAGTATTTT
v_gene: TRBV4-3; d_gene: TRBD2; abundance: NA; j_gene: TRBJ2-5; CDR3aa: CASSQDQLAGAETQYF; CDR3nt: TGCGCCAGCAGCCAAGATCAGTTAGCGGGAGCCGAGACCCAGTACTTC
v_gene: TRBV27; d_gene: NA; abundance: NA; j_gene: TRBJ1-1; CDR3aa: CASSLRALPPGSSEAFF; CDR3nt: TGTGCCAGCAGTTTAAGGGCACTTCCTCCGGGGTCTTCTGAAGCTTTCTTT
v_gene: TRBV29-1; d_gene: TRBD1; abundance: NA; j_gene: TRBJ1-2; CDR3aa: CSVPLRGRGIGGYTF; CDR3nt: TGCAGCGTCCCACTGCGCGGCAGGGGGATCGGGGGCTACACCTTC
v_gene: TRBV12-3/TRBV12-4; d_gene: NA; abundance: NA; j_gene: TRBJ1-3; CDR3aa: CASSYDTRNTIYF; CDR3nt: TGTGCCAGCAGTTACGACACGAGAAACACCATATATTTT
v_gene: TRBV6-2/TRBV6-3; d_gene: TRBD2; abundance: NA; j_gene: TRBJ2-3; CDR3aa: CASSYSTGTSGRSDTQYF; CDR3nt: TGTGCCAGCAGTTACTCGACCGGGACTAGCGGGAGATCAGATACGCAGTATTTT